This is a list of T cell receptor beta chains from one sample in a study of vaccination and CD4 T cells after COVID-19. TCRdb re-called the PCR reads with MiXCR, one entry per CDR3 protein. The sample includes roughly 19,000 distinct CDR3 sequences, 60% seen only once; the top ten take more than 0.95%. The sample was CD4+ T cells from blood, taken after SARS-CoV-2 vaccination. All receptors come from a human donor who had recovered from COVID-19. The CDR3 runs from the conserved cysteine through the conserved F or W. D genes are given only for firm matches. Clone sizes are given selectively: once, few, many, or a class where the clone is expanded.

J gene | D gene | V gene | clone size | CDR3 DNA | CDR3 protein
TRBJ2-3 | TRBD2 | TRBV20-1 | few | TGCAGTGCTAGACCACTAGCGGGAGGCCCTAGCACAGATACGCAGTATTTT | CSARPLAGGPSTDTQYF
TRBJ2-5 | . | TRBV19 | . | TGTGCCAGTAGTATAGGAATCCGAGAGACCCAGTACTTC | CASSIGIRETQYF
TRBJ2-3 | . | TRBV5-4 | . | TGTGCCAGCAGCCTTAGGAGGGGCACAGATACGCAGTATTTT | CASSLRRGTDTQYF
TRBJ2-2 | . | TRBV7-3 | . | TGTGCCAGCAGCCCGGGACATAGCACCGGGGAGCTGTTTTTT | CASSPGHSTGELFF
TRBJ1-5 | . | TRBV20-1 | few | TGCAGTGCTAGCAAAGGTGGTTATAGCAATCAGCCCCAGCATTTT | CSASKGGYSNQPQHF
TRBJ1-2 | . | TRBV18 | . | TGTGCCAGCTCACCCGACATCGAGACAGTCGACTACACCTTC | CASSPDIETVDYTF
TRBJ2-5 | TRBD2 | TRBV15 | . | TGTGCCACCAGCAGAGTACTAGGACCGGGACTAGCCGCCGAGACCCAGTACTTC | CATSRVLGPGLAAETQYF
TRBJ2-5 | TRBD1 | TRBV12-3/TRBV12-4 | . | TGTGCCAGCAGCCCTCTCGGGACAGGGTTACGGGAGACCCAGTACTTC | CASSPLGTGLRETQYF
TRBJ2-2 | . | TRBV7-6 | . | TGTGCCAGCTCAGACAGCCCCGGGGAGCTGTTTTTT | CASSDSPGELFF
TRBJ1-1 | . | TRBV19 | . | TGTGCCAGTAGCTGGGACGCGGACTTGAACACTGAAGCTTTCTTT | CASSWDADLNTEAFF
TRBJ2-5 | TRBD1 | TRBV11-1 | few | TGTGCCAGCAGCTCCAGACAGGGGGGGACGTGGGAGACCCAGTACTTC | CASSSRQGGTWETQYF
TRBJ2-3 | TRBD1 | TRBV7-2 | . | TGTGCCAGCAGCTCCACGACAGGGTTCCCCACAGATACGCAGTATTTT | CASSSTTGFPTDTQYF
TRBJ2-7 | . | TRBV20-1 | . | TGCAGTGCTAGAGTCACCGATAGCGGCTACGAGCAGTACTTC | CSARVTDSGYEQYF
TRBJ1-2 | . | TRBV6-1 | . | TGTGCCAGCAGTGAAGCGACGACCAGGCTCGGGGGCTACACCTTC | CASSEATTRLGGYTF
TRBJ1-6 | . | TRBV7-9 | few | TGTGCCAGCAGTCGCTCGTTAGGGTTCTTCAATTCACCCCTCCACTTT | CASSRSLGFFNSPLHF
TRBJ2-7 | . | TRBV19 | . | TGTGCCAGTAGTATAGGCGGCCTCGGCAGTACCTACGAGCAGTACTTC | CASSIGGLGSTYEQYF
TRBJ2-2 | . | TRBV6-5 | few | TGTGCCAGCAGTTACCTTGGGACTTTCACGAACACCGGGGAGCTGTTTTTT | CASSYLGTFTNTGELFF
TRBJ2-2 | . | TRBV27 | . | TGTGCCAGCAGTTTATCCAGGTTGAACACCGGGGAGCTGTTTTTT | CASSLSRLNTGELFF